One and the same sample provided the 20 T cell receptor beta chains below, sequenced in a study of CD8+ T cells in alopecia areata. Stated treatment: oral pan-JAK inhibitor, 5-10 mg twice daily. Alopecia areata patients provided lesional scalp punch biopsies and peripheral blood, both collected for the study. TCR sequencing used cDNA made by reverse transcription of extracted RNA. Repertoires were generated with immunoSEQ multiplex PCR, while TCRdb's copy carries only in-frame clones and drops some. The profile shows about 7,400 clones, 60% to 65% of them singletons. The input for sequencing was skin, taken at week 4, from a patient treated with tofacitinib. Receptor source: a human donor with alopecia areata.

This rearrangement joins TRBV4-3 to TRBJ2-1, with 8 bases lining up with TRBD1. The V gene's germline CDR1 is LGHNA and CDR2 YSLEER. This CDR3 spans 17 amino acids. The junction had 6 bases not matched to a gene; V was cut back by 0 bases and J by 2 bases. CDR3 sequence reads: CASSQDWGTGTYNEQFF. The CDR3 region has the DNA TGCGCCAGCAGCCAAGATTGGGGGACAGGAACCTACAATGAGCAGTTCTTC.

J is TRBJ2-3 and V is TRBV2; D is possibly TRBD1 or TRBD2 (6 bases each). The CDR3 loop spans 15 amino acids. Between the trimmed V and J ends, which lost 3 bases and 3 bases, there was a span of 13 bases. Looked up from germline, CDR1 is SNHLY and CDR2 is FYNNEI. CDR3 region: CASSDRGAVTDTQYF. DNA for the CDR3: TGTGCCAGCAGTGATAGGGGGGCGGTGACAGATACGCAGTATTTT.

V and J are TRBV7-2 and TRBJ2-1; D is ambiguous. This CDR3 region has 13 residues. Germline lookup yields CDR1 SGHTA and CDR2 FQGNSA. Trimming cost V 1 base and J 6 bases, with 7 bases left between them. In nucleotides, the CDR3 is TGTGCCAGCAGCTTAGTGGGCATCAATGAGCAGTTCTTC. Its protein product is CASSLVGINEQFF. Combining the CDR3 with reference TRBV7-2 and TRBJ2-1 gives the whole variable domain GAGVSQSPSNKVTEKGKDVELRCDPISGHTALYWYRQSLGQGLEFLIYFQGNSAPDKSGLPSDRFSAERTGGSVSTLTIQRTQQEDSAVYLCASSLVGINEQFFGPGTRLTVL.

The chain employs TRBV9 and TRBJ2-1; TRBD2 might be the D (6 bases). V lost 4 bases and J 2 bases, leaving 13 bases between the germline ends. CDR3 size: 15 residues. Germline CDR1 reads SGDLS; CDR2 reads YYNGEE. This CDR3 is CASSPSARPYNEQFF. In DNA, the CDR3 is TGTGCCAGCAGCCCTAGCGCGAGGCCCTACAATGAGCAGTTCTTC.

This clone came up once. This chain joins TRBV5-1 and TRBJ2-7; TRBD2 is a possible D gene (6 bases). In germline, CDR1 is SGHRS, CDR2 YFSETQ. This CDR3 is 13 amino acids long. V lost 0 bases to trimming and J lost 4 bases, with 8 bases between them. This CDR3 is CASSLGLDYEQYF. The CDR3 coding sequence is TGCGCCAGCAGCTTGGGACTAGATTACGAGCAGTACTTC.

The CDR3 protein is CASSLDRGVYEQYF. In DNA form, the CDR3 reads TGTGCCAGCAGCTTAGACAGGGGGGTCTACGAGCAGTACTTC. This rearrangement joins TRBV7-2 to TRBJ2-7; 8 bases match TRBD1. The CDR3 runs to 14 residues. From germline, CDR1 is SGHTA and CDR2 FQGNSA. Trimming removed 1 base from V and 3 bases from J; junction bases left unmatched: 2.

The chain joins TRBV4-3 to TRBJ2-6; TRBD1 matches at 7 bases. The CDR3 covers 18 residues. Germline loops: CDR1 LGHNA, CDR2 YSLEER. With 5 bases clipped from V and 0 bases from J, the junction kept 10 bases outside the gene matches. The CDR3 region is CASSSATGVNSGANVLTF. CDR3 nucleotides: TGCGCCAGCAGCTCCGCCACAGGGGTCAACTCTGGGGCCAACGTCCTGACTTTC.

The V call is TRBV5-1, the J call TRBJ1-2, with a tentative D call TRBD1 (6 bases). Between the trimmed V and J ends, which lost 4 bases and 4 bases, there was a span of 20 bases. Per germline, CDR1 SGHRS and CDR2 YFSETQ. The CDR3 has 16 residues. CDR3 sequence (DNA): TGCGCCAGCAGCAGACGTCCAGGGGAGGTTGGCTATGGCTACACCTTC. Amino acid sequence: CASSRRPGEVGYGYTF.

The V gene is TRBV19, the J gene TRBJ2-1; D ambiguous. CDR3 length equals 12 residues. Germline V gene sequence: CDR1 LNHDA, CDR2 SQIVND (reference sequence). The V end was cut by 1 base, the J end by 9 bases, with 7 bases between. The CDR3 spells CASSIGTGEQFF. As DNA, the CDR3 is TGTGCCAGTAGTATAGGGACGGGTGAGCAGTTCTTC. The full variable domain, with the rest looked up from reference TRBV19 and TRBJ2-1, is DGGITQSPKYLFRKEGQNVTLSCEQNLNHDAMYWYRQDPGQGLRLIYYSQIVNDFQKGDIAEGYSVSREKKESFPLTVTSAQKNPTAFYLCASSIGTGEQFFGPGTRLTVL.

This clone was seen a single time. The chain's CDR3 is CASSPPGQTRVGGYTF. As DNA, the CDR3 is TGTGCCAGTAGTCCGCCGGGACAGACCAGGGTTGGTGGCTACACCTTC. The genes are TRBV19 and TRBJ1-2, with TRBD1 matching 7 bases. There are 16 residues in the CDR3. Germline assignment: CDR1 LNHDA and CDR2 SQIVND (reference sequence). Unmatched junction bases numbered 16, after V lost 5 bases and J lost 7 bases.

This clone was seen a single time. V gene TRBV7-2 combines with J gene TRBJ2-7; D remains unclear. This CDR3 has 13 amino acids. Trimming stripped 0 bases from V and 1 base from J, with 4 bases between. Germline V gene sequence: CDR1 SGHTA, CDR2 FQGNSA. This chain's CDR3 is CASSLAQSYEQYF. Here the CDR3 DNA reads TGTGCCAGCAGCTTAGCGCAGTCCTACGAGCAGTACTTC. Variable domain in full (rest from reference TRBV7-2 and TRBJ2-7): GAGVSQSPSNKVTEKGKDVELRCDPISGHTALYWYRQSLGQGLEFLIYFQGNSAPDKSGLPSDRFSAERTGGSVSTLTIQRTQQEDSAVYLCASSLAQSYEQYFGPGTRLTVT.

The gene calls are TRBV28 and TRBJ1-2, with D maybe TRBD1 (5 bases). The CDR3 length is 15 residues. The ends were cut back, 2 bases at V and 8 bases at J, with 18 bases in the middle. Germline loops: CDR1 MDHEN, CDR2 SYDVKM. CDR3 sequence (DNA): TGTGCCAGCAGTTTAAACCGCAGGGCTCTGTGGGGCTACACCTTC. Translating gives CASSLNRRALWGYTF.

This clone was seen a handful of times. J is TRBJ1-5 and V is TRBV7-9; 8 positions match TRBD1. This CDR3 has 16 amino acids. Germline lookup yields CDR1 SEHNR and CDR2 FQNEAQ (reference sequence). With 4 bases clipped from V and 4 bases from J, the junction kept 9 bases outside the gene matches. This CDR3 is CASSSLAGGGNQPQHF. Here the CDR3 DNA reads TGTGCCAGCAGCTCCCTTGCAGGGGGCGGGAATCAGCCCCAGCATTTT.

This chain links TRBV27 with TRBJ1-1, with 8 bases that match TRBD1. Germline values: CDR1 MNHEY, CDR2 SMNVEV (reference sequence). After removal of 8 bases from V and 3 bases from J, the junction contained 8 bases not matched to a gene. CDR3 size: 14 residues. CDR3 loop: CASSLAGGYTEAFF. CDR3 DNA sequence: TGTGCCAGCTCTCTGGCAGGGGGCTACACTGAAGCTTTCTTT.

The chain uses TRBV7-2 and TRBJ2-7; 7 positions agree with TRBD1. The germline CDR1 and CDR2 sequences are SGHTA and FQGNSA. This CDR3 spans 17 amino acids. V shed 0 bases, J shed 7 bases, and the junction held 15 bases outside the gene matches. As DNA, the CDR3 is TGTGCCAGCAGCTTAGCCCAACAGGGGCCTGTACCTACGGAGCAGTACTTC. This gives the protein CASSLAQQGPVPTEQYF.

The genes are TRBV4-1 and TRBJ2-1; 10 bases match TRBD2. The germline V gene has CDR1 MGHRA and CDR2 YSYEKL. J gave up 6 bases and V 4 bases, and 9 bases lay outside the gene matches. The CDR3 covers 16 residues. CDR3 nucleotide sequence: TGCGCCAGCAGCCGGTGCGGAGCGGGAGGGGGCAATGAGCAGTTCTTC. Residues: CASSRCGAGGGNEQFF.

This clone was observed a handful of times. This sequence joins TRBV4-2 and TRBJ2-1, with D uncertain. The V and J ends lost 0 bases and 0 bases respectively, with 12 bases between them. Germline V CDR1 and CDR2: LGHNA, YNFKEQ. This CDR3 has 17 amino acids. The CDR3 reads CASSQDLAASSYNEQFF. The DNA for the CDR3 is TGTGCCAGCAGCCAAGATTTGGCTGCGAGCTCCTACAATGAGCAGTTCTTC.

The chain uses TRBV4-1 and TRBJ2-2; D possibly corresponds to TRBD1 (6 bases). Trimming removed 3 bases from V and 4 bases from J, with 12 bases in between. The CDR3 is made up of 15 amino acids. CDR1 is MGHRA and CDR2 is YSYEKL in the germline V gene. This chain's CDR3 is CASSHRQDATGELFF. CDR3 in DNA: TGCGCCAGCAGCCATCGACAGGATGCCACCGGGGAGCTGTTTTTT.

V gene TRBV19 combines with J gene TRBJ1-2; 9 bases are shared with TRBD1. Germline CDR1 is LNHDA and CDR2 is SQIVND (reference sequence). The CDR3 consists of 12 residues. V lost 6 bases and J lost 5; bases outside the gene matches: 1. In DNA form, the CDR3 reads TGTGCCAGTAGGGACAGGGGATATGGCTACACCTTC. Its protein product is CASRDRGYGYTF.

The CDR3 DNA is TGCGCCAGCAGCTTGGCCCAGGGCGGGAACTACAATGAGCAGTTCTTC. Translating gives CASSLAQGGNYNEQFF. This sequence joins TRBV5-1 and TRBJ2-1; D is possibly TRBD2 (6 bases). Trimming pared 0 bases from V and 3 bases from J, leaving 13 bases between. Germline V gene sequence: CDR1 SGHRS, CDR2 YFSETQ. There are 16 residues in the CDR3.